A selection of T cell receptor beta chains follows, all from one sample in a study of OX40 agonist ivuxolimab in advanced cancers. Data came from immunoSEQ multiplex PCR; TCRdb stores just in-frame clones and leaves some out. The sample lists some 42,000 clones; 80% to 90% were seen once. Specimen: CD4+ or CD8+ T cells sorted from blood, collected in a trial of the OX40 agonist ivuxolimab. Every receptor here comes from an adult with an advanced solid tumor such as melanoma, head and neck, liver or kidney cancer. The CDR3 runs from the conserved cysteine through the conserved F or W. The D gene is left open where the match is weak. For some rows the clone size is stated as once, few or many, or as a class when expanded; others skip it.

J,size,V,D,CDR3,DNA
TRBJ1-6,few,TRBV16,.,CASSQSVSSNSPLHF,TGTGCCAGCAGCCAATCGGTGTCAAGCAATTCACCCCTCCACTTT
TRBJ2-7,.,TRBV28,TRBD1,CASSFISTGRYEQYF,TGTGCCAGCAGTTTCATTTCGACAGGGCGGTACGAGCAGTACTTC
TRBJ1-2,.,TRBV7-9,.,CASSLEFYGYTF,TGTGCCAGCAGCTTAGAGTTCTATGGCTACACCTTC
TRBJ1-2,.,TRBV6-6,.,CASSYSVVYGYTF,TGTGCCAGCAGTTACTCGGTGGTCTATGGCTACACCTTC
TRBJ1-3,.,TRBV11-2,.,CASSLGDTAGNTIYF,TGTGCCAGCAGCTTAGGTGATACGGCTGGAAACACCATATATTTT
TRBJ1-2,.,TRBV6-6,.,CASSSGRRGYTF,TGTGCCAGCAGCTCCGGGCGGAGGGGCTACACCTTC
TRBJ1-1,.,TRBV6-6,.,CASSYSGQMNTEAFF,TGTGCCAGCAGTTACTCGGGACAAATGAACACTGAAGCTTTCTTT
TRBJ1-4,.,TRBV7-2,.,CASSKPNEKLFF,TGTGCCAGCAGCAAGCCAAATGAAAAACTGTTTTTT
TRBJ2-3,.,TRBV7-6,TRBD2,CASSLAAGGGTDTQYF,TGTGCCAGCAGCTTAGCTGCGGGAGGTGGGACAGATACGCAGTATTTT
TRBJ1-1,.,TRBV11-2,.,CASSLAGDAREAFF,TGTGCCAGCAGCTTAGCAGGTGATGCCAGGGAAGCTTTCTTT
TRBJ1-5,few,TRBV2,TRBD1,CASSEPGGWQPQHF,TGTGCCAGCAGTGAACCAGGGGGCTGGCAGCCCCAGCATTTT
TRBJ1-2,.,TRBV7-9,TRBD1,CASSQDRDGYTF,TGTGCCAGCAGCCAGGACAGGGATGGCTACACCTTC
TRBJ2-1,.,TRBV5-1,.,CASTLNVGSSYNEQFF,TGCGCCAGCACTCTTAACGTGGGAAGCTCCTACAATGAGCAGTTCTTC
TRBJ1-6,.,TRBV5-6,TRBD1,CASNGQGPSGSPLHF,TGTGCCAGCAACGGACAGGGACCATCGGGCTCACCCCTCCACTTT
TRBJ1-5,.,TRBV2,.,CASTAGAFNQPQHF,TGTGCCAGCACGGCAGGCGCCTTCAATCAGCCCCAGCATTTT
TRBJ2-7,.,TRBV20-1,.,CSAASYYEQYF,TGCAGTGCTGCTAGTTACTACGAGCAGTACTTC
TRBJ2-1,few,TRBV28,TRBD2,CASSPEPSGRLGNEQFF,TGTGCCAGCAGCCCCGAACCTAGCGGGAGGCTGGGGAATGAGCAGTTCTTC